Included here is one T cell receptor (beta chain) sequence, with context. The data originate from a study of OX40 agonist ivuxolimab in advanced cancers. Across the study: The mean age was roughly 60 years, ranging from about 23 to 85, with 82.7% of participants male.

Germline V gene lookup returns CDR1 SGHNT and CDR2 YENEEA. Trimming took off 0 bases at V and 3 bases at J, with 5 bases between the two ends. This CDR3 comprises 14 residues. Clones were read by immunoSEQ multiplex PCR, and TCRdb kept only the in-frame ones, dropping some. The sample records some 49,000 clones, around 85% being singletons. The V call is TRBV11-3, the J call TRBJ2-2; D is unclear. This clonotype originated in an adult with an advanced solid tumor such as melanoma, head and neck, liver or kidney cancer. The specimen comprised CD4+ or CD8+ T cells sorted from blood, sampled in a trial of the OX40 agonist ivuxolimab. The CDR3 is CASSLEFDTGELFF. The CDR3 nucleotides read TGTGCCAGCAGCTTAGAGTTTGACACCGGGGAGCTGTTTTTT.